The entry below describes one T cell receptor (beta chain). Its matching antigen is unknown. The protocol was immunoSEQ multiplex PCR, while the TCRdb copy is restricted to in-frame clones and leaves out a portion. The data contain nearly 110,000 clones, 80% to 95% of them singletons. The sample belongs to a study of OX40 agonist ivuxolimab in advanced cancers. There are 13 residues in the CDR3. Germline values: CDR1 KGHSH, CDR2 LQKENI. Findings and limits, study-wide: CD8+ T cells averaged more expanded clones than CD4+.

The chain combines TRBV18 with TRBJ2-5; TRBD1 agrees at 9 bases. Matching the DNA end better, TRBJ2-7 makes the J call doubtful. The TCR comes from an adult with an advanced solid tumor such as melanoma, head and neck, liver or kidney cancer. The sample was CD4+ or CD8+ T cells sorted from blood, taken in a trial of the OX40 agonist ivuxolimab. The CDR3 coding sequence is TGTGCCAGCTCACCGGGACAGGGTGGCGAGCAGTACTTC. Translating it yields CASSPGQGGEQYF.